The entry below describes one T cell receptor beta chain. This clone's antigen is unknown. No base qualities exist here, and no much larger clone lies one base off it. Using the deep immunoSEQ assay, TCR CDR3 regions were amplified from genomic DNA by multiplex PCR. Extracted genomic DNA from each cell subset was spread evenly across all wells of several immunoSEQ 96-well plates, with each plate serving as a replicate. For sorted subsets, about 200 ng genomic DNA, equal to about 30,000 T cell genomes, was loaded into each replicate PCR. Purified libraries were quantified with a Qubit 3.0 fluorometer, sized on a Bioanalyzer 2100, and re-quantified with the KAPA Library Quantification kit. Every immunoSEQ 96-well plate was sequenced on a separate single-read 150-cycle Illumina NextSeq 550 flow cell. The paper's processing steps were these. Because the immunoSEQ output held only junctional sequences and lacked quality scores, the filtering could not match the filtering applied to full-length reads. Sequences were annotated with PyIR, a Python wrapper for IgBLAST v1.9, and V/J genes and CDR3 were assigned using IMGT germline references. Reads were removed for weak V/J assignments (E-value above 1e-6), missing CDR3, stop codons, out-of-frame junctions, or ambiguous translated residues. V3J clonotypes were defined as sequences sharing an identical inferred V gene, J gene, and CDR3 amino acid sequence. Percentage overlap between repertoires was computed as shared unique clonotypes divided by the size of the smaller repertoire. Repertoire richness was assessed with RTK rarefaction, the Chao1 estimator, and Recon v2.1 estimates of unobserved clonotypes. Generation probabilities for all TCRbeta clonotypes obtained by the gDNA method from a handful of donors were computed using OLGA. Not all clones reach the TCRdb copy of this immuneACCESS table, which keeps in-frame sequences only. Checked studies attribute under half of the gap to unresolved V genes and leave the rest unexplained. V and J calls and clone size are given by that table; D and trimming were obtained from the DNA. The sample table lists some 2 million clones, just under 95% of them with a count of one. The top ten clones comprise approximately 1.2% of the sample.

The record originates from a study of shared clonotypes between healthy human individuals (dated by TCRdb to about 2020). Describing the broader study: Three men and two women, aged 18 to 49 years, made up the cohort. Leukapheresis yielded between about 0.85 and 9 billion PBMCs per donor. Libraries were prepared and TCR repertoires were sequenced by different laboratories using diverse techniques, in order to increase sequencing depth and limit assay-specific biases. For each donor, CD4 naive and CD4 memory were each run on three plates, CD8 naive on two plates, and CD8 memory on one plate. The study deeply sequenced blood TCR repertoires of about 5 healthy adults to estimate repertoire size and the extent of clonotype sharing between individuals. Overall results and qualifications from the work: Based on pairwise subsampling, the degree of clonotype sharing among donors was expected to be affected by sequencing depth. Incomplete sequencing was indicated by rarefaction of sorted-subset datasets, despite the large sequencing depth. Sharing across several donors was observed for roughly 5.4% of naive CD4, 3% to 4% of naive CD8, over 2% of memory CD4, and around 0.44% of memory CD8 clonotypes. Higher generation probabilities were observed for clonotypes shared by all four sorted-subset donors than for non-shared clonotypes. Sampling was limited to blood, and TCR repertoires in tissue likely differ from TCR repertoires in blood. Estimated clonotype richness was generally larger for naive than for memory subsets. The small number of donors limited the genetic and exposure-history diversity represented.

CD8 naive samples were obtained by positive selection for CCR7 among CD45RO-negative cells, yielding a CD45RA+CCR7+ population from which TemRA cells were excluded. Healthy HIV-negative adults with no recently reported acute infections or vaccinations were included as donors. Every donor was a Caucasian adult living in Nashville, Tennessee, USA. Blood was collected by leukapheresis, and PBMCs were isolated by Ficoll-Histopaque density gradient centrifugation and then cryopreserved in liquid nitrogen vapor phase. Purity and quantity of every magnetically sorted T cell population were checked by analytical flow cytometry. Genomic DNA was isolated from each sorted fraction and quantified by UV absorbance on a Nanodrop 2000c. The germline V gene encodes CDR1 GTSNPN and CDR2 SVGIG (reference sequence). V is pared back by 0 bases and J by 4 bases, with 16 bases lying between the germline termini. The CDR3 sequence holds 16 residues, the cysteine and phenylalanine included. Left in the record is the CDR3 DNA by itself, 48 bases read in frame from the first base.

The chain is encoded by TRBV30 joined to TRBJ2-1; the D gene is not confidently resolved. This receptor was taken from a man between 18 and 35 years old in good health. Material: naive CD8+ T cells sorted from blood. Sample cell subset or site, as interpreted from the label and publication: CD45RA+CCR7+. CDR3 region: CAWSVVRSPKYNEQFF. The nucleotides read TGTGCCTGGAGTGTAGTTAGATCCCCTAAGTACAATGAGCAGTTCTTC.